This is a list of T cell receptor beta chains from one sample in a study of blood T cell repertoires in COVID-19. Data came from immunoSEQ multiplex PCR; TCRdb stores just in-frame clones and leaves some out. Of approximately 110,000 clones in the sample, 80% were seen once. The material sequenced was peripheral blood. These receptors originate from a human donor in a cohort sampled during active or convalescent COVID-19. Each CDR3 is given with its conserved first and last residue. Fields, in order: CDR3 DNA, CDR3 protein, D gene, J gene, V gene, clone size. A D gene is named only where the DNA matches it firmly. Expanded clones are given a class, and other clones once, few, many or no size at all.

TGTGCCAGCAGTTCGGTCCGGACAGCCAACTATGGCTACACCTTC,CASSSVRTANYGYTF,-,TRBJ1-2,TRBV6-5,-
TGTGCCAGCAGCGAACGGGGTCCGGCCTACGAGCAGTACTTC,CASSERGPAYEQYF,-,TRBJ2-7,TRBV5-4,-
TGTGCCAGTGGGAGGGGTGCAGGCTATGGCTACACCTTC,CASGRGAGYGYTF,-,TRBJ1-2,TRBV19,once
TGTGCCAGCAGTTTTTACAGGGTAGCGGATACGCAGTATTTT,CASSFYRVADTQYF,-,TRBJ2-3,TRBV28,once
TGTGCCAGTAGTAGCGGCAAATACTATGGCTACACCTTC,CASSSGKYYGYTF,-,TRBJ1-2,TRBV19,-
TGTGCCAGTAGTATAGTGGGGGGGCTGAATCAGCCCCAGCATTTT,CASSIVGGLNQPQHF,-,TRBJ1-5,TRBV19,-
TGTGCCAGTAGAGCCACGGGACAGGGACGGGAGACCCAGTACTTC,CASRATGQGRETQYF,TRBD1,TRBJ2-5,TRBV19,-
TGTGCCAGCAGCTTGGGTCTAGCGGGAGGTGAGCAGTTCTTC,CASSLGLAGGEQFF,TRBD2,TRBJ2-1,TRBV5-4,-
TGTGCCAGCAGCTTGGCTATCCCCGGCGGGGGGCTGACCAAAAACATTCAGTACTTC,CASSLAIPGGGLTKNIQYF,TRBD2,TRBJ2-4,TRBV5-6,-
TGTGCCAGCAGCGCCGGGACAGGGCGCAATCAGCCCCAGCATTTT,CASSAGTGRNQPQHF,TRBD1,TRBJ1-5,TRBV13,-
TGTGCCAGCAGTTCAGTAGCGTTTGGTATCTACGAGCAGTACTTC,CASSSVAFGIYEQYF,-,TRBJ2-7,TRBV27,-
TGTGCCAGCAGCCAACGCAGAGCGGTGAGAGTAGGAGAGACCCAGTACTTC,CASSQRRAVRVGETQYF,-,TRBJ2-5,TRBV6-2/TRBV6-3,-
TGTGCCAGCACTCGACAGGGCCGTTTCCACGAGCAGTACTTC,CASTRQGRFHEQYF,TRBD1,TRBJ2-7,TRBV27,few
TGTGCCATAGAGACTAGTTGGGGAAATGAGCAGTTCTTC,CAIETSWGNEQFF,-,TRBJ2-1,TRBV6-5,-
TGTGCCAGCTCACCAGGGCAGCACTATGGCTACACCTTC,CASSPGQHYGYTF,-,TRBJ1-2,TRBV6-5,once
TGTGCCAGTAGCACCCTAAGACAGGGCCTTATGAACACTGAAGCTTTCTTT,CASSTLRQGLMNTEAFF,TRBD1,TRBJ1-1,TRBV19,-
TGTGCCAGTAGTATCGCGGGCGGGAGGGCCTTAAATGAGCAGTTCTTC,CASSIAGGRALNEQFF,TRBD2,TRBJ2-1,TRBV19,-
TGTGCCAGCTGGACCGGACAGGGCCCGGCAGCGCCCCAGTACTTC,CASWTGQGPAAPQYF,TRBD1,TRBJ2-5,TRBV6-5,-
TGTGCCAGCAGCTTAACACAGAGCTACGAGCAGTACTTC,CASSLTQSYEQYF,-,TRBJ2-7,TRBV7-8,-
TGTGCCAGCAGCACCCCACAGGGGGCTTCTTCACCCCTCCACTTT,CASSTPQGASSPLHF,TRBD1,TRBJ1-6,TRBV9,-